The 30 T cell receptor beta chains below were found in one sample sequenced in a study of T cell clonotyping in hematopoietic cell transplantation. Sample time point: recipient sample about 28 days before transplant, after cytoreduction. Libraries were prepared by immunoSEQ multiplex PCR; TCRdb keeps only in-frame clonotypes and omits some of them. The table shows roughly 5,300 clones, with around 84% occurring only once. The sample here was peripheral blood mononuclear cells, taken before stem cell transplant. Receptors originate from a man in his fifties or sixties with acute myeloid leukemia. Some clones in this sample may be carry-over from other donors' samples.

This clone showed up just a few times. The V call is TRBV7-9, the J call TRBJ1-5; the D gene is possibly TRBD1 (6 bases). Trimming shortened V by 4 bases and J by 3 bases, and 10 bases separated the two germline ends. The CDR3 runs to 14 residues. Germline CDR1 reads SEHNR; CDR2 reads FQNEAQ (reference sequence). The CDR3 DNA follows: TGTGCCAGCAGCTCCCGACAGGACAATCAGCCCCAGCATTTT. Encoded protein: CASSSRQDNQPQHF. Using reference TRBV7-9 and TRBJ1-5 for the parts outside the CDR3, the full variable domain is DTGVSQNPRHKITKRGQNVTFRCDPISEHNRLYWYRQTLGQGPEFLTYFQNEAQLEKSRLLSDRFSAERPKGSFSTLEIQRTEQGDSAMYLCASSSRQDNQPQHFGDGTRLSIL.

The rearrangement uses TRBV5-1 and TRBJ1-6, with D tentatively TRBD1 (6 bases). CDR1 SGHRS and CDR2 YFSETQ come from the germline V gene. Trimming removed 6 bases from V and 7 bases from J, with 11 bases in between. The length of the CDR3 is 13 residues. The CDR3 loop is CASTLDRNSPLHF. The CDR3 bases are TGCGCCAGCACCCTGGACAGAAATTCACCCCTCCACTTT.

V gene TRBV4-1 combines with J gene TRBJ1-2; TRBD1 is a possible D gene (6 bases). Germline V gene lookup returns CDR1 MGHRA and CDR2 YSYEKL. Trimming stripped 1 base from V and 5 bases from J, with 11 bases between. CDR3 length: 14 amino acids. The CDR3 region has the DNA TGCGCCAGCAGCCAAGCGGGGGGCCCTTATGGCTACACCTTC. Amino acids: CASSQAGGPYGYTF.

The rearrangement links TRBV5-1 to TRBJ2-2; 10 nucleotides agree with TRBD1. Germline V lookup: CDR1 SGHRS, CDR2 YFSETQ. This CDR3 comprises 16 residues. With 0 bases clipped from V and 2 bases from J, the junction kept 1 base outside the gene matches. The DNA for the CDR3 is TGCGCCAGCAGCTTGGGGGACAGGGGAAACACCGGGGAGCTGTTTTTT. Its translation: CASSLGDRGNTGELFF.

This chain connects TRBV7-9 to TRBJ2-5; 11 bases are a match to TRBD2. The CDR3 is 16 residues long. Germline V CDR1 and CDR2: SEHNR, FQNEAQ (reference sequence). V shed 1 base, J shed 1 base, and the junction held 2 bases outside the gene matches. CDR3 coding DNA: TGTGCCAGCAGCTTAGGACTAGCGGGGATCCAAGAGACCCAGTACTTC. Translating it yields CASSLGLAGIQETQYF.

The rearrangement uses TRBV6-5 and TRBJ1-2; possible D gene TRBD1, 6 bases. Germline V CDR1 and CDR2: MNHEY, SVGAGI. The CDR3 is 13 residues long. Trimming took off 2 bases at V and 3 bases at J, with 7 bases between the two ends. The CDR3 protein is CASSYGGDYGYTF. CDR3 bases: TGTGCCAGCAGTTACGGGGGCGACTATGGCTACACCTTC.

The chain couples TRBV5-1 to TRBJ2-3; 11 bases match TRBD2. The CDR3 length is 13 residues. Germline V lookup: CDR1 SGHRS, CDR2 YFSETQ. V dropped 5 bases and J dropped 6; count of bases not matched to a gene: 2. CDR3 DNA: TGCGCCAGCAGTCTAGCGGGGGGTGATACGCAGTATTTT. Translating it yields CASSLAGGDTQYF.

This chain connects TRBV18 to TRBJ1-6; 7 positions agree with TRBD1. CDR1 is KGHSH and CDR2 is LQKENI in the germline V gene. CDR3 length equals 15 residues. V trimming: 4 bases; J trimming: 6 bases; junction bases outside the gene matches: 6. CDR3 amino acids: CASSQSTGINSPLHF. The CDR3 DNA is TGTGCCAGCTCACAATCGACAGGGATTAATTCACCCCTCCACTTT.

The CDR3 bases are TGTGCCAGCAGCCGCAAGCGGGCAGGGCTCACAGATACGCAGTATTTT. This encodes CASSRKRAGLTDTQYF. The gene calls are TRBV7-3 and TRBJ2-3, with D possibly matching TRBD2 (6 bases). The CDR3 has 16 amino acids. Per germline, CDR1 SGHTA and CDR2 FQGTGA. V dropped 5 bases and J dropped 2 bases, with 17 bases sitting between them.

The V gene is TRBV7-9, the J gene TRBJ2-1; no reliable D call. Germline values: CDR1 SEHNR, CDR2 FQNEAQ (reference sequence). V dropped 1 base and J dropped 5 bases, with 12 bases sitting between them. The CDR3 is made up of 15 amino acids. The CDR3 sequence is CASSLVSRPDNEQFF. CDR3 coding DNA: TGTGCCAGCAGCTTAGTTAGCAGACCCGACAATGAGCAGTTCTTC. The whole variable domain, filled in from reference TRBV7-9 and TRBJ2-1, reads DTGVSQNPRHKITKRGQNVTFRCDPISEHNRLYWYRQTLGQGPEFLTYFQNEAQLEKSRLLSDRFSAERPKGSFSTLEIQRTEQGDSAMYLCASSLVSRPDNEQFFGPGTRLTVL.

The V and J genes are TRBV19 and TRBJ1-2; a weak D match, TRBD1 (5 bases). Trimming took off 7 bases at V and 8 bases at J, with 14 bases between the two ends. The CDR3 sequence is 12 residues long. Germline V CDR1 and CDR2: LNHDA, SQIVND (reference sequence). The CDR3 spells CASKGTASGYTF. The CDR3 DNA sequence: TGTGCCAGTAAAGGGACGGCTTCGGGCTACACCTTC.

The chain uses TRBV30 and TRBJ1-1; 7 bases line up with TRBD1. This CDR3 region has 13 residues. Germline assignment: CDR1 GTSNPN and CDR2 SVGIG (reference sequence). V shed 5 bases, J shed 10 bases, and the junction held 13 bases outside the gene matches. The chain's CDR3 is CAWGRDREKGAFF. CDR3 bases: TGTGCCTGGGGCCGGGACAGAGAAAAGGGAGCTTTCTTT.

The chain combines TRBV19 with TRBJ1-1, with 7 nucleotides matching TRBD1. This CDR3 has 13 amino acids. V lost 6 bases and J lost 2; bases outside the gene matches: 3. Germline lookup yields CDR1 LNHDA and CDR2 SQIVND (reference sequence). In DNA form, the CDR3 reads TGTGCCAGTAGAAGGGACAGAAACACTGAAGCTTTCTTT. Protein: CASRRDRNTEAFF.

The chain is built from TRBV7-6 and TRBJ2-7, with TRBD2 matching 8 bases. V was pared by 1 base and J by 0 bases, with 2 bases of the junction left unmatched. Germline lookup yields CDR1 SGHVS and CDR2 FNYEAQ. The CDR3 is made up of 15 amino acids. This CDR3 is CASSLDGTSSYEQYF. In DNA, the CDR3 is TGTGCCAGCAGCTTAGATGGGACTAGCTCCTACGAGCAGTACTTC.

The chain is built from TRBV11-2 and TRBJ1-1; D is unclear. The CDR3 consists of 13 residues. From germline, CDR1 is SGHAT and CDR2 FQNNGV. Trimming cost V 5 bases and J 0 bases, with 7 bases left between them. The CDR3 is CASSPTVNTEAFF. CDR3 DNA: TGTGCCAGCAGCCCAACCGTGAACACTGAAGCTTTCTTT.

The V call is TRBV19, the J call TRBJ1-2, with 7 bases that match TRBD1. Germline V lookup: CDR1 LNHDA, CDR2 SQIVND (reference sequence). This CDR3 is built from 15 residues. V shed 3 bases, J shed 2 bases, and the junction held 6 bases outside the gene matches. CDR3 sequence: CASSIRDSRNYGYTF. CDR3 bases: TGTGCCAGTAGTATCCGGGACAGTAGGAACTATGGCTACACCTTC.

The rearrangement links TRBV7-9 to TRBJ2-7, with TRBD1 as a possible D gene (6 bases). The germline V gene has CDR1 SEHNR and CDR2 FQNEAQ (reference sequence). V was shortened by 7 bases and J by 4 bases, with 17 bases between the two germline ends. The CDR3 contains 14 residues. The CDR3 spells CASTPQDRPYEQYF. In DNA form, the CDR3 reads TGTGCCAGCACTCCGCAGGACAGACCATACGAGCAGTACTTC.

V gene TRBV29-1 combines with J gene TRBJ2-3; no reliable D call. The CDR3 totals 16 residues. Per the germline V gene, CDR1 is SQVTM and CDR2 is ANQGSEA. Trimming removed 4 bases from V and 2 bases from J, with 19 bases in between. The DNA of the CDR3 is TGCAGCGTTGTTTCTCCGGTGGCTAGGGCCACAGATACGCAGTATTTT. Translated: CSVVSPVARATDTQYF.

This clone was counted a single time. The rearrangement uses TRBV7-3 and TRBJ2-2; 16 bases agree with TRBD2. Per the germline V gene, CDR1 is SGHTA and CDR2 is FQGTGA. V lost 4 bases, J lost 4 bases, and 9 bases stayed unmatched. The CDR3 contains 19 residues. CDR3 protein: CASSSLGTSGGAGTGELFF. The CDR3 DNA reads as TGTGCCAGCAGCTCCCTGGGGACTAGCGGGGGGGCCGGCACCGGGGAGCTGTTTTTT.

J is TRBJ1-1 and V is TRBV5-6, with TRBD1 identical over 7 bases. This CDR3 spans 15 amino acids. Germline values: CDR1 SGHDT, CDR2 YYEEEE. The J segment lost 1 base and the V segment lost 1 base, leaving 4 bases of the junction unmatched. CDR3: CASSLMAGGNTEAFF. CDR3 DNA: TGTGCCAGCAGCTTGATGGCAGGGGGGAACACTGAAGCTTTCTTT.

The CDR3, as DNA: TGTGCCAGCAGACCGACAGGGGCCCTGAACACTGAAGCTTTCTTT. Its translation is CASRPTGALNTEAFF. The rearrangement joins TRBV6-5 to TRBJ1-1; 8 bases fit TRBD1. Germline V lookup: CDR1 MNHEY, CDR2 SVGAGI. Germline trimming cut 6 bases from V and 0 bases from J; bases unmatched to any gene: 6. The CDR3 length is 15 residues.

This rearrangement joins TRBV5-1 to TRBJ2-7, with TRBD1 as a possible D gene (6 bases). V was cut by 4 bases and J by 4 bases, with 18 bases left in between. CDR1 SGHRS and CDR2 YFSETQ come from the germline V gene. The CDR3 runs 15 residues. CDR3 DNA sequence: TGCGCCAGCAGCCAGGGACAACTTAAGTCGTACGAGCAGTACTTC. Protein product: CASSQGQLKSYEQYF.

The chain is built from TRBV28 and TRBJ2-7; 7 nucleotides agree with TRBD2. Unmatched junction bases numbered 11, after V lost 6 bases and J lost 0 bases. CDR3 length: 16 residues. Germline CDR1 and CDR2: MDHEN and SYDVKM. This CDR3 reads CASRPTLGGSSYEQYF. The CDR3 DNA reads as TGTGCCAGCAGACCTACCCTGGGGGGGTCCTCCTACGAGCAGTACTTC.

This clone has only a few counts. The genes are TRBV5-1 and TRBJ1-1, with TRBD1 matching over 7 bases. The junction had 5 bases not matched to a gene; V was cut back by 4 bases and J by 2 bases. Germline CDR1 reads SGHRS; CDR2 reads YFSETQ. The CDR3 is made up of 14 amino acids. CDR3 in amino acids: CASSQDRPNTEAFF. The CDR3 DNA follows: TGCGCCAGCAGCCAGGACAGGCCAAACACTGAAGCTTTCTTT.

CDR3 residues: CASSFQGTGEMNTEAFF. The CDR3 nucleotides read TGCGCCAGCAGCTTCCAGGGGACGGGAGAAATGAACACTGAAGCTTTCTTT. The chain links TRBV5-1 to TRBJ1-1; D perhaps matches TRBD1 (6 bases). Germline CDR1 is SGHRS and CDR2 is YFSETQ. The CDR3 length is 17 residues. The V and J ends lost 2 bases and 0 bases respectively, with 17 bases between them.

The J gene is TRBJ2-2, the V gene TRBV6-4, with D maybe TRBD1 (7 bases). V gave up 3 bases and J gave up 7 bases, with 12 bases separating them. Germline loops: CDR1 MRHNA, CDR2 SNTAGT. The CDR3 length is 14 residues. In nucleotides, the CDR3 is TGTGCCAGCAGTGAAAGACAGGGAGGCGGGGAGCTGTTTTTT. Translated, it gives CASSERQGGGELFF.

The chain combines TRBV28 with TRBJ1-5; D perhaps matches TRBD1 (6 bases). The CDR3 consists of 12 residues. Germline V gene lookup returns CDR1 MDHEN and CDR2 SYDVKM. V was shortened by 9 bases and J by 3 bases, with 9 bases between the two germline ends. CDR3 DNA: TGTGCCAGTGCAGGGGTCAATCAGCCCCAGCATTTT. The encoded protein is CASAGVNQPQHF.

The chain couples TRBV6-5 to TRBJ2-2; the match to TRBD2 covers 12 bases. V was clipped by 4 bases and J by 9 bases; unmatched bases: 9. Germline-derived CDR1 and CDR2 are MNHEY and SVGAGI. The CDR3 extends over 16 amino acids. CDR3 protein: CASSFSGLAGRRELFF. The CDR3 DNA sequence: TGTGCCAGCAGTTTTTCGGGACTAGCGGGTCGGAGGGAGCTGTTTTTT.

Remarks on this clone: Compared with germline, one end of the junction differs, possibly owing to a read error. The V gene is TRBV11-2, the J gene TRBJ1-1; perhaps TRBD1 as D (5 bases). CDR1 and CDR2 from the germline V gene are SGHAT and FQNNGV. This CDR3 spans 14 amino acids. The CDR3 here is CASSLEEGYTEAFF. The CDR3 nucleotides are TGTGCCAGCAGCCTAGAGGAGGGGTACACTGAAGCTTTCTTT. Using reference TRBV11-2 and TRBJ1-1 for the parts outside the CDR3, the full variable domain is EAGVAQSPRYKIIEKRQSVAFWCNPISGHATLYWYQQILGQGPKLLIQFQNNGVVDDSQLPKDRFSAERLKGVDSTLKIQPAKLEDSAVYLCASSLEEGYTEAFFGQGTRLTVV.

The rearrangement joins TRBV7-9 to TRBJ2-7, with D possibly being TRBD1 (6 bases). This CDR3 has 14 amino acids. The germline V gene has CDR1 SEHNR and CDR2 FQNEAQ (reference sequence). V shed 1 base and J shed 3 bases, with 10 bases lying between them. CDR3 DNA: TGTGCCAGCAGCTTAGTCGGCAGGGGCTACGAGCAGTACTTC. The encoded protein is CASSLVGRGYEQYF.